What follows describes a single TCR beta chain. After removal of 5 bases from V and 2 bases from J, the junction contained 7 bases not matched to a gene. CDR1 and CDR2 from the germline V gene are LNHDA and SQIVND (reference sequence). CDR3 length: 15 residues. This specimen comes from a study of blood T cell repertoires in COVID-19. Whole-study context: The analysed material was cDNA or gDNA that came from T cells, B-cell-depleted T cells, or PBMCs.

The assay was immunoSEQ multiplex PCR, and TCRdb's table has in-frame clones only and misses some. The sample carries roughly 140,000 clones, around 83% recorded once. Recruitment covered about two dozen US areas and drew participants whose ages spanned roughly 18 to 100 years. The sample taken for sequencing was PBMCs or T cells enriched from blood (not recorded which). The TCR sequence derives from a woman in her fifties or sixties who had been exposed to COVID-19. The V call is TRBV19, the J call TRBJ2-7, with 9 bases lining up with TRBD2. The CDR3 here is CASSPQTSGTYEQYF. The CDR3 DNA reads as TGTGCCAGTAGTCCCCAGACTAGCGGAACCTACGAGCAGTACTTC.